Sequencing of this TCR beta chain was carried out in a study of blood T cell repertoires in COVID-19 (TCRdb year 2020). As for the study more broadly: Samples covering the acute and convalescent phases of COVID-19 were provided by collaborators in the United States, Italy and Spain. Sample metadata almost always included a de-identified subject ID, COVID-19 status, age in years and sex. Subjects who had been exposed to COVID-19, were actively infected with it, or had recovered from it provided the deeply sampled blood TCRbeta repertoires that made up the dataset. The prospective study material was composed of cDNA or gDNA derived from T cells, B-cell-depleted T cells, or PBMCs. The samples were drawn from two sources: the first 160 participants of the ongoing ImmuneRACE study, and 950 to 1,500 subjects contributed by 6 global collaborators. A freely available public database, intended as a resource for researchers studying the immune response to SARS-CoV-2, is where the repertoires were released. Where HLA class I and class II types were available, the types were taken from metadata supplied by the sample provider, not from assay-based typing.

Collaborating institutions collected whole blood in K2EDTA tubes following their own protocols. For TCRbeta analysis, collaborators shipped samples as frozen whole blood, isolated PBMCs, or DNA extracted from either of those sample types. What the study reported, not specific to this receptor: Clinical and demographic metadata were provided uncurated, with the amount varying by source and participant.

This clone was counted a few times. Its antigen remains undetermined. Base qualities are not at hand, and no much larger clone is one base apart. Reading from cysteine to phenylalanine, the CDR3 counts 15 amino acids. Only the CDR3 DNA is retained, 45 bases long and in frame from the first base. Trimming accounts for 1 base at V and 1 base at J, while the number of junction bases matched to no gene is 2. Looking up the germline V gene yields CDR1 SGHTA and CDR2 FQGTGA. TCRbeta CDR3 regions were amplified from genomic DNA using the immunoSEQ Assay, a bias-controlled multiplex PCR. Per the original workflow: The number of nucleated cells in each sample was estimated by amplification of reference gene primers within the assay. To quantify the absolute abundance of each unique TCRbeta CDR3 rearrangement, sequence reads were collapsed and filtered. For each sample, productive Simpson clonality was calculated by taking the square root of Simpson's diversity index across productive rearrangements. TCRdb limited this immuneACCESS table to in-frame rearrangements with V and J called. A share of clones is missing; checked studies link under half to unresolved V genes, and the rest is unexplained. V and J calls and clone size follow that table, whereas D and trimming were derived from the DNA. For this sample there are around 100,000 clones; 84% appear just once. Together, the top ten hold around 13% of the sample.

The chain is made from TRBV7-3 and TRBJ2-3; 7 of the junction bases match TRBD1. The sequence was obtained from a human donor in a cohort sampled during active or convalescent COVID-19. The sequencing sample was made of peripheral blood. The CDR3 reads CASSLNGQGTDTQYF. The DNA reads TGTGCCAGCAGCTTAAATGGACAGGGCACAGATACGCAGTATTTT.